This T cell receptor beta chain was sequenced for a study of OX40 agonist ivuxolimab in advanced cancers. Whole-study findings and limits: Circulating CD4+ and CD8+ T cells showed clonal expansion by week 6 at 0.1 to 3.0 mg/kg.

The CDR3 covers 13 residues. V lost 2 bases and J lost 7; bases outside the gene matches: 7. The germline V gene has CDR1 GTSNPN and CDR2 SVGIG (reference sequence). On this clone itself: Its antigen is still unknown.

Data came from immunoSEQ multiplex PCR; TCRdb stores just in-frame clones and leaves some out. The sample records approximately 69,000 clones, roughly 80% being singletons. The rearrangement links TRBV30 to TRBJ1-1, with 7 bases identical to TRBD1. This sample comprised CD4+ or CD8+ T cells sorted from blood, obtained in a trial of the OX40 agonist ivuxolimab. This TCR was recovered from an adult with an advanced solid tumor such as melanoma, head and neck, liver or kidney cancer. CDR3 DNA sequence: TGTGCCTGGAGTTTTGGAGACAGGGATGAAGCTTTCTTT. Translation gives CAWSFGDRDEAFF.